This TCR beta chain originates from a study of T-cell memory formation after mild COVID-19. CDR1 is SGHRS, CDR2 YFSETQ, per germline. V dropped 2 bases and J dropped 1; count of bases not matched to a gene: 8. CDR3 size: 17 residues. Employing constant-segment primers, 5'RACE generated TCR alpha and TCR beta cDNA libraries bearing sample barcodes and UMIs. From the 5' RACE reads, TCRdb called clonotypes with MiXCR, one entry per CDR3 protein. The sample records about half a million distinct CDR3 sequences, 15% to 20% being singletons. The source is an adult woman who had mild COVID-19 (a few samples of this study predate the infection). Cell type and time point are not known. Sequencing was performed on PBMCs or a T cell subset sorted from them (not recorded which). The chain employs TRBV5-1 and TRBJ1-4; TRBD1 matches 7 bases. CDR3 in DNA: TGCGCCAGCAGCTTTGACAGGGCGGGAGAAACTAATGAAAAACTGTTTTTT. Translating gives CASSFDRAGETNEKLFF.